These 9 T cell receptor beta chains originate from one sample sequenced in a study of pediatric ulcerative colitis. TCRdb's table, derived via immunoSEQ multiplex PCR, lists solely in-frame clones and lacks some. The sample carries 30,000 to 35,000 clones, around 80% recorded once. The rectum was sampled with one to two pinch biopsies at colonoscopy. Material for sequencing was gut tissue. The origin of the receptors is a boy between 10 and 17 years old with mild ulcerative colitis.

The chain employs TRBV15 and TRBJ2-2; D may be TRBD1 (6 bases). Trimming took 4 bases from V and 8 from J, leaving 14 bases between them. Germline loops: CDR1 LNHNV, CDR2 YYDKDF (reference sequence). This CDR3 is built from 14 residues. CDR3 sequence reads: CATSTLTGSGELFF. CDR3 nucleotides: TGTGCCACCAGCACCCTGACAGGTTCAGGGGAGCTGTTTTTT.

This clone was seen only a few times. The J gene is TRBJ1-2, the V gene TRBV27; D possibly corresponds to TRBD1 (6 bases). CDR1 is MNHEY and CDR2 is SMNVEV in the germline V gene (reference sequence). The CDR3 is 13 residues long. The V and J ends lost 3 bases and 8 bases respectively, with 13 bases between them. CDR3 amino acids: CASSFLLGGGYTF. CDR3 nucleotides: TGTGCCAGCAGTTTTTTGCTCGGGGGCGGCTACACCTTC.

The J gene is TRBJ2-3, the V gene TRBV21-1; the table's D call of TRBD2 was not tested on the DNA. TRBV21-1 is noted as a pseudogene. This CDR3 region has 14 residues. CDR3 sequence: CASSRDYRADTQYF. CDR3 bases: TGTGCCAGCAGCCGGGACTACCGGGCAGATACGCAGTATTTT.

The V and J genes are TRBV6-8 and TRBJ1-3, with TRBD1 identical over 12 bases. The length of the CDR3 is 15 residues. The V gene's germline CDR1 is MNHGY and CDR2 SAAAGT. J gave up 3 bases and V 9 bases, and 6 bases lay outside the gene matches. CDR3 nucleotide sequence: TGTGCCAGTGGGGGACAGGGGGCGCATGGAAACACCATATATTTT. It translates to CASGGQGAHGNTIYF.

The CDR3 DNA sequence: TGTGCCAGCAGACAACAGGGGGCCGGCACTGAAGCTTTCTTT. Its protein is CASRQQGAGTEAFF. The chain carries TRBV13 and TRBJ1-1; 9 nucleotides align to TRBD1. Germline loops: CDR1 PRHDT, CDR2 FYEKMQ (reference sequence). Trimming removed 6 bases from V and 4 bases from J; junction bases left unmatched: 6. The CDR3 extends over 14 amino acids.

The V gene is TRBV4-1, the J gene TRBJ1-2; D unresolved. In germline, CDR1 is MGHRA, CDR2 YSYEKL. The V end lost 0 bases, the J end lost 2 bases, and 13 bases lay between the germline ends. This CDR3 has 16 amino acids. As DNA, the CDR3 is TGCGCCAGCAGCCAAGAAGGCAACAGTATAAACTATGGCTACACCTTC. It is translated as CASSQEGNSINYGYTF.

The V gene is TRBV30, the J gene TRBJ2-3; TRBD2 aligns across 7 bases. This CDR3 spans 13 amino acids. V trimming: 3 bases; J trimming: 4 bases; junction bases outside the gene matches: 4. Germline values: CDR1 GTSNPN, CDR2 SVGIG (reference sequence). CDR3 protein: CAWSSGVADTQYF. The DNA of the CDR3 is TGTGCCTGGAGCAGCGGGGTTGCAGATACGCAGTATTTT.

V usage is TRBV10-3 and J usage is TRBJ2-5; 7 bases match TRBD1. Germline values: CDR1 ENHRY, CDR2 SYGVKD. Losses at the gene ends were 4 bases for V and 2 bases for J; bases not matched to a gene: 4. This CDR3 is built from 14 residues. The CDR3 region is CAISVGGEQETQYF. The DNA for the CDR3 is TGTGCCATCAGTGTAGGGGGCGAACAAGAGACCCAGTACTTC.

The rearrangement links TRBV5-1 to TRBJ2-7; D is possibly TRBD1 or TRBD2 (5 bases each). The CDR3 has 15 residues. The ends were cut back, 1 base at V and 3 bases at J, with 14 bases in the middle. Germline V gene sequence: CDR1 SGHRS, CDR2 YFSETQ. The DNA for the CDR3 is TGCGCCAGCAGCTTGTACACCGGGACCTTCTACGAGCAGTACTTC. Its protein product is CASSLYTGTFYEQYF. The full variable domain, in which reference TRBV5-1 and TRBJ2-7 provide the parts outside the CDR3, is KAGVTQTPRYLIKTRGQQVTLSCSPISGHRSVSWYQQTPGQGLQFLFEYFSETQRNKGNFPGRFSGRQFSNSRSEMNVSTLELGDSALYLCASSLYTGTFYEQYFGPGTRLTVT.